Below are 31 T cell receptor beta chains sequenced from a single sample in a study of T cell clones after liver transplantation. Measured with immunoSEQ multiplex PCR; TCRdb has only the in-frame clones, and not every one. The sample includes 68,000 or so clones, under 90% of them seen just once. The source was CD4+ T cells from blood, collected before liver transplant. These receptors came from a human donor who received a liver transplant.

This clone was counted a single time. This chain uses TRBV6-5 with TRBJ2-7; the D is unclear. V lost 2 bases and J 5 bases, leaving 4 bases between the germline ends. Germline CDR1 MNHEY, CDR2 SVGAGI. CDR3 length equals 11 residues. The CDR3 DNA sequence: TGTGCCAGCAGTTACCTTAACGAGCAGTACTTC. This codes for CASSYLNEQYF.

This clone was recorded only once. The chain links TRBV4-3 to TRBJ2-2; tentatively, D is TRBD1 (6 bases). Trimming left V 0 bases short and J 5 bases short, with 13 bases between. Germline assignment: CDR1 LGHNA and CDR2 YSLEER. CDR3 length equals 16 residues. The CDR3 here is CASSQEIGQMTGELFF. The CDR3 DNA sequence: TGCGCCAGCAGCCAAGAGATTGGACAGATGACCGGGGAGCTGTTTTTT.

The chain links TRBV6-1 to TRBJ2-7, with TRBD1 identical over 8 bases. This CDR3 has 14 amino acids. V lost 7 bases and J lost 9; bases outside the gene matches: 14. Germline lookup yields CDR1 MNHNS and CDR2 SASEGT. The CDR3 bases are TGTGCCAGCACTCCGGGGGACAGGCCAGAGGGGCAGTACTTC. Its protein is CASTPGDRPEGQYF.

This clone was counted a few times. The chain recombines TRBV19 with TRBJ1-3; D ambiguous. Trimming shortened V by 9 bases and J by 4 bases, and 10 bases separated the two germline ends. From germline, CDR1 is LNHDA and CDR2 SQIVND (reference sequence). This CDR3 is 12 amino acids long. The CDR3 region is CASQNRGNTIYF. The CDR3 DNA reads as TGTGCCAGCCAGAACCGAGGAAACACCATATATTTT. Variable domain in full (rest from reference TRBV19 and TRBJ1-3): DGGITQSPKYLFRKEGQNVTLSCEQNLNHDAMYWYRQDPGQGLRLIYYSQIVNDFQKGDIAEGYSVSREKKESFPLTVTSAQKNPTAFYLCASQNRGNTIYFGEGSWLTVV.

The chain uses TRBV7-9 and TRBJ2-1; 7 bases match TRBD1. The CDR3 has 15 residues. V gave up 6 bases and J gave up 0 bases; unmatched junction bases: 5. The germline V gene encodes CDR1 SEHNR and CDR2 FQNEAQ (reference sequence). This chain's CDR3 is CASRLQGSSYNEQFF. CDR3 in DNA: TGTGCCAGCAGGTTACAGGGGAGCTCCTACAATGAGCAGTTCTTC.

The chain joins TRBV18 to TRBJ2-7; possible D gene TRBD1, 5 bases. Germline assignment: CDR1 KGHSH and CDR2 LQKENI. Between the trimmed V and J ends, which lost 2 bases and 2 bases, there was a span of 10 bases. The CDR3 consists of 14 residues. CDR3 loop: CASSPFRAPYEQYF. The CDR3, as DNA: TGTGCCAGCTCACCATTCAGGGCCCCCTACGAGCAGTACTTC. The full variable domain, its missing parts supplied by reference TRBV18 and TRBJ2-7, is NAGVMQNPRHLVRRRGQEARLRCSPMKGHSHVYWYRQLPEEGLKFMVYLQKENIIDESGMPKERFSAEFPKEGPSILRIQQVVRGDSAAYFCASSPFRAPYEQYFGPGTRLTVT.

The chain joins TRBV28 to TRBJ1-5; the match to TRBD1 covers 10 bases. This CDR3 has 16 residues. The V gene end was trimmed by 3 bases and the J gene end by 5 bases; junction bases not matched to a gene: 7. Germline V gene data show CDR1 as MDHEN and CDR2 as SYDVKM. In DNA form, the CDR3 reads TGTGCCAGCAGTTTCGCGGGACAGGGGCCCCATCAGCCCCAGCATTTT. Amino acid sequence: CASSFAGQGPHQPQHF.

CDR3 bases: TGCGCCAGCAGCTTGATCGACATCACTGAAGCTTTCTTT. Its translation: CASSLIDITEAFF. The chain joins TRBV5-1 to TRBJ1-1; D unclear. The CDR3 has 13 amino acids. CDR1 SGHRS and CDR2 YFSETQ come from the germline V gene. Trimming took 1 base from V and 4 from J, leaving 8 bases between them.

The J gene is TRBJ1-5, the V gene TRBV28, with 7 bases matching TRBD1. CDR3 length: 15 residues. V shed 3 bases, J shed 5 bases, and the junction held 7 bases outside the gene matches. Germline values: CDR1 MDHEN, CDR2 SYDVKM. The CDR3 protein is CASSLGGGIYQPQHF. The CDR3 DNA reads as TGTGCCAGCAGTTTGGGAGGGGGCATCTATCAGCCCCAGCATTTT.

The chain uses TRBV28 and TRBJ2-7, with TRBD2 identical over 12 bases. The V and J ends lost 5 bases and 4 bases, in that order; junction bases with no gene match: 6. Per germline, CDR1 MDHEN and CDR2 SYDVKM. This CDR3 is 15 amino acids long. The CDR3 here is CASSPTSGRGYEQYF. CDR3 bases: TGTGCCAGCAGTCCGACTAGCGGGAGAGGGTACGAGCAGTACTTC.

The gene calls are TRBV28 and TRBJ1-1, with 9 bases matching TRBD1. This CDR3 is 16 amino acids long. V trimming: 3 bases; J trimming: 6 bases; junction bases outside the gene matches: 11. Looked up from germline, CDR1 is MDHEN and CDR2 is SYDVKM. The CDR3 protein is CASSFYRGRELAEAFF. Written as DNA, the CDR3 is TGTGCCAGCAGTTTCTACAGGGGGCGCGAGCTCGCTGAAGCTTTCTTT.

This clone is a singleton in its sample. The V call is TRBV28, the J call TRBJ2-4; the match to TRBD2 covers 14 bases. Germline CDR1 reads MDHEN; CDR2 reads SYDVKM. The junction had 7 bases not matched to a gene; V was cut back by 7 bases and J by 8 bases. CDR3 length equals 15 residues. The CDR3 spells CASTSGTSGRDIQYF. CDR3 nucleotide sequence: TGTGCCAGCACTTCCGGGACTAGCGGGAGAGACATTCAGTACTTC.

This chain connects TRBV9 to TRBJ2-1; 9 positions match TRBD2. V trimming: 0 bases; J trimming: 7 bases; junction bases outside the gene matches: 14. The CDR3 consists of 18 residues. In germline, CDR1 is SGDLS, CDR2 YYNGEE. This chain's CDR3 is CASSVVGGGSGRGNEQFF. The CDR3 nucleotides read TGTGCCAGCAGCGTAGTAGGGGGAGGTAGCGGGAGAGGAAATGAGCAGTTCTTC.

The chain carries TRBV10-2 and TRBJ2-3; D might be TRBD1 or TRBD2, each matching 5 bases. The length of the CDR3 is 13 residues. Germline V gene sequence: CDR1 WSHSY, CDR2 SAAADI. V shed 7 bases and J shed 1 base, with 9 bases lying between them. Here the CDR3 reads CASTRDGTDTQYF. The CDR3 nucleotides are TGCGCCAGCACTCGGGACGGCACAGATACGCAGTATTTT.

The chain uses TRBV28 and TRBJ1-2; D uncertain. CDR1 is MDHEN and CDR2 is SYDVKM in the germline V gene. V was pared by 5 bases and J by 4 bases, with 11 bases between. The CDR3 length is 13 residues. CDR3 residues: CASSTSVGYGYTF. CDR3 bases: TGTGCCAGCAGTACATCCGTGGGCTATGGCTACACCTTC.

The rearrangement links TRBV9 to TRBJ2-2; perhaps D is TRBD1 or TRBD2 (6 bases each). Per germline, CDR1 SGDLS and CDR2 YYNGEE. The CDR3 runs to 16 residues. V gave up 5 bases and J gave up 0 bases, with 14 bases separating them. CDR3 amino acids: CASRADRTTNTGELFF. CDR3 coding DNA: TGTGCCAGCAGGGCCGACAGGACTACGAACACCGGGGAGCTGTTTTTT.

This chain joins TRBV7-3 and TRBJ2-5, with D uncertain. The CDR3 loop spans 13 amino acids. The germline V and J ends were trimmed by 4 bases and 0 bases, with 6 bases remaining between them. Germline lookup yields CDR1 SGHTA and CDR2 FQGTGA. The CDR3 coding sequence is TGTGCCAGCAGCTCCAGTTACCAAGAGACCCAGTACTTC. Protein sequence: CASSSSYQETQYF. The variable domain in full, with the rest retrieved from reference TRBV7-3 and TRBJ2-5, is GAGVSQTPSNKVTEKGKYVELRCDPISGHTALYWYRQSLGQGPEFLIYFQGTGAADDSGLPNDRFFAVRPEGSVSTLKIQRTERGDSAVYLCASSSSYQETQYFGPGTRLLVL.

The V gene is TRBV6-6, the J gene TRBJ2-7, with D uncertain. CDR3 length: 11 residues. Germline CDR1 is MNHNY and CDR2 is SVGAGI (reference sequence). Deletions cut 2 bases from V and 10 bases from J, with 9 bases between. The DNA for the CDR3 is TGTGCCAGCAGTTACCAAGGGCTCCAGTACTTC. Translating gives CASSYQGLQYF.

The chain couples TRBV5-1 to TRBJ1-3; TRBD1 matches 8 bases. Germline V CDR1 and CDR2: SGHRS, YFSETQ. J lost 2 bases, V lost 4 bases, and 14 bases had no gene match. This CDR3 region has 18 residues. Written as DNA, the CDR3 is TGCGCCAGCAGCCGGGGACAGGAAAACTATCTTACTGGAAACACCATATATTTT. Residues: CASSRGQENYLTGNTIYF.

The chain combines TRBV18 with TRBJ1-3; TRBD1 matches 10 bases. The V gene end was trimmed by 3 bases and the J gene end by 4 bases; junction bases not matched to a gene: 6. Germline V gene sequence: CDR1 KGHSH, CDR2 LQKENI. The CDR3 contains 16 residues. The CDR3 region is CASSPAGTGEGNTIYF. As DNA, the CDR3 is TGTGCCAGCTCACCGGCCGGGACAGGGGAAGGAAACACCATATATTTT.

CDR3: CASSLVGDLNYGYTF. Written as DNA, the CDR3 is TGTGCCAGCAGCTTAGTAGGAGACTTAAACTATGGCTACACCTTC. This chain joins TRBV7-9 and TRBJ1-2; the D is unclear. CDR3 length: 15 amino acids. V was clipped by 1 base and J by 2 bases, with 11 bases between them. Germline V CDR1 and CDR2: SEHNR, FQNEAQ (reference sequence).

The rearrangement joins TRBV4-1 to TRBJ1-1, with 10 bases that match TRBD1. The CDR3 loop spans 13 amino acids. Germline V gives CDR1 MGHRA, CDR2 YSYEKL. With V trimmed by 4 bases and J by 5 bases, 1 base remained unmatched. The CDR3 DNA reads as TGCGCCAGCAGCCGGGACAGGGGTACTGAAGCTTTCTTT. It codes for CASSRDRGTEAFF.

This clone was detected only a few times. The CDR3 DNA reads TGTGCCAGCAGCAATACCTTTAGGGGGAAGCGTGAAAAACTGTTTTTT. Amino acid sequence: CASSNTFRGKREKLFF. This chain uses TRBV7-8 with TRBJ1-4, with a weak D call TRBD1 (6 bases). This CDR3 has 16 residues. The germline CDR1 and CDR2 sequences are SGHVS and FQNEAQ. V lost 5 bases and J lost 7, with 20 bases in between.

The rearrangement links TRBV5-6 to TRBJ2-7; D is possibly TRBD1 (6 bases). The CDR3 is made up of 17 amino acids. Germline loops: CDR1 SGHDT, CDR2 YYEEEE. Trimming removed 4 bases from V and 2 bases from J, with 22 bases in between. CDR3 nucleotide sequence: TGTGCCAGCAGCCTATCTTATGGGGGACACCGAACCTACGAGCAGTACTTC. Translating gives CASSLSYGGHRTYEQYF.

This clone was detected only a few times. The J gene is TRBJ1-2, the V gene TRBV28; 7 nucleotides match TRBD1. The V segment lost 5 bases and the J segment 4 bases; nucleotides outside the gene matches: 16. Per the germline V gene, CDR1 is MDHEN and CDR2 is SYDVKM. The CDR3 spans 17 residues. The CDR3 sequence is CASSHLTGRREVYGYTF. CDR3 sequence (DNA): TGTGCCAGCAGTCACCTGACAGGGCGGAGGGAAGTCTATGGCTACACCTTC.

The chain carries TRBV28 and TRBJ2-2; TRBD1 agrees at 7 bases. Per germline, CDR1 MDHEN and CDR2 SYDVKM. With V trimmed by 3 bases and J by 7 bases, 8 bases remained unmatched. This CDR3 is built from 15 residues. For the CDR3, the DNA is TGTGCCAGCAGTTTCCCCCGGGGACAGAGCGGGGAGCTGTTTTTT. Protein: CASSFPRGQSGELFF.

The chain links TRBV10-1 to TRBJ1-1; D remains ambiguous. The CDR3 is 13 residues long. V was cut by 10 bases and J by 0 bases, with 12 bases left in between. CDR1 is WNHNN and CDR2 is SYGVQD in the germline V gene (reference sequence). CDR3 DNA: TGCGCCACCAGCTCCATGATGAACACTGAAGCTTTCTTT. It is translated as CATSSMMNTEAFF.

The chain uses TRBV27 and TRBJ2-7; 10 bases fit TRBD1. CDR1 is MNHEY and CDR2 is SMNVEV in the germline V gene (reference sequence). The CDR3 contains 17 residues. V was clipped by 5 bases and J by 5 bases; unmatched bases: 15. CDR3 sequence reads: CASSPLYSGTGVHEQYF. The CDR3 DNA reads as TGTGCCAGCAGTCCCCTCTACTCCGGGACAGGGGTACACGAGCAGTACTTC.

The chain uses TRBV7-9 and TRBJ2-1; TRBD2 matches at 9 bases. V trimming: 8 bases; J trimming: 4 bases; junction bases outside the gene matches: 3. This CDR3 region has 13 residues. Germline V lookup: CDR1 SEHNR, CDR2 FQNEAQ (reference sequence). The CDR3 DNA reads as TGTGCCAGCGGGCTAGCGGGATACAATGAGCAGTTCTTC. It translates to CASGLAGYNEQFF. Full variable domain (remainder filled in from reference TRBV7-9 and TRBJ2-1): DTGVSQNPRHKITKRGQNVTFRCDPISEHNRLYWYRQTLGQGPEFLTYFQNEAQLEKSRLLSDRFSAERPKGSFSTLEIQRTEQGDSAMYLCASGLAGYNEQFFGPGTRLTVL.

CDR3 nucleotide sequence: TGTGCCAGCAGTCCTGCGGGAGGTTCCCGCACAGATACGCAGTATTTT. Amino acids: CASSPAGGSRTDTQYF. V and J are TRBV5-4 and TRBJ2-3; the match to TRBD2 covers 8 bases. Germline loops: CDR1 SGHNT, CDR2 YYREEE (reference sequence). This CDR3 spans 16 amino acids. Trimming at V came to 5 bases and at J to 1 base, leaving 9 bases not matched to a gene. The complete variable domain, with remaining parts taken from reference TRBV5-4 and TRBJ2-3, reads ETGVTQSPTHLIKTRGQQVTLRCSSQSGHNTVSWYQQALGQGPQFIFQYYREEENGRGNFPPRFSGLQFPNYSSELNVNALELDDSALYLCASSPAGGSRTDTQYFGPGTRLTVL.

The CDR3 loop is CASSFEQPTDTQYF. In DNA form, the CDR3 reads TGCGCCAGCAGTTTTGAACAACCCACAGATACGCAGTATTTT. The rearrangement joins TRBV5-1 to TRBJ2-3, with D uncertain. This CDR3 spans 14 amino acids. V was trimmed by 5 bases and J by 2 bases, leaving 12 bases between them. Germline assignment: CDR1 SGHRS and CDR2 YFSETQ. The full variable domain, completed using reference TRBV5-1 and TRBJ2-3, is KAGVTQTPRYLIKTRGQQVTLSCSPISGHRSVSWYQQTPGQGLQFLFEYFSETQRNKGNFPGRFSGRQFSNSRSEMNVSTLELGDSALYLCASSFEQPTDTQYFGPGTRLTVL.